This entry lists 32 T cell receptor beta chains sequenced from one sample in a study of graft-versus-host responses after intestinal transplantation (dated by TCRdb to the early 2020s). In the paper's terms, the time point label means: cells obtained before transplantation from donor or recipient. The library was prepared using the immunoSEQ multiplex PCR assay. Drawn from immuneACCESS, this table holds only the in-frame rearrangements with V and J called that TCRdb kept. Clones are partly lost; checked studies trace under half to an unresolved V gene and leave the rest unexplained. Present in this sample are tens of thousands of clones, 91% of which were seen just once. Under 0.4% of the sample is in the top ten clones. Their target antigens are unknown. This specimen consisted of unstimulated CD4+ T cells sorted from spleen or lymph node cells, obtained before transplant. These receptors were taken from a human donor who was the organ donor for an intestinal transplant.

The chain has TRBV5-1 and TRBJ2-7; 7 bases agree with TRBD1. The germline CDR1 and CDR2 sequences are SGHRS and YFSETQ. V was pared by 0 bases and J by 5 bases, with 11 bases of the junction left unmatched. The CDR3 is 16 amino acids. CDR3 sequence (DNA): TGCGCCAGCAGCTTGGGGACCAAGAACAGGGGTAACGAGCAGTACTTC. It codes for CASSLGTKNRGNEQYF.

J is TRBJ2-7 and V is TRBV4-2; D is perhaps TRBD1 (7 bases). Deletions cut 0 bases from V and 3 bases from J, with 21 bases between. This CDR3 has 18 amino acids. The germline V gene has CDR1 LGHNA and CDR2 YNFKEQ. The CDR3 DNA follows: TGTGCCAGCAGCCAAGATGGTCCCTCAGGGGGTAGCGGCTACGAGCAGTACTTC. Protein: CASSQDGPSGGSGYEQYF.

This chain connects TRBV6-4 to TRBJ1-1; 8 bases align to TRBD1. Germline trimming cut 2 bases from V and 1 base from J; bases unmatched to any gene: 3. The CDR3 sequence is 15 residues long. Looked up from germline, CDR1 is MRHNA and CDR2 is SNTAGT. The CDR3 region has the DNA TGTGCCAGCAGTGACGGAACAGGGGGGAACACTGAAGCTTTCTTT. This gives the protein CASSDGTGGNTEAFF.

Here the CDR3 reads CASRRLTENTIYF. The CDR3 nucleotides are TGTGCCAGCAGACGACTGACGGAAAACACCATATATTTT. The rearrangement links TRBV5-5 to TRBJ1-3; no definite D call. The CDR3 extends over 13 amino acids. V lost 5 bases to trimming and J lost 6 bases, with 12 bases between them. Germline V gene data show CDR1 as SGHKS and CDR2 as YYEKEE (reference sequence).

The chain is built from TRBV5-1 and TRBJ1-2; weak D call: TRBD1 (6 bases). V gave up 1 base and J gave up 3 bases, with 7 bases separating them. The length of the CDR3 is 13 residues. Germline CDR1 SGHRS, CDR2 YFSETQ. Here the CDR3 DNA reads TGCGCCAGCAGCTTGTGGGGGCACTATGGCTACACCTTC. This translates into CASSLWGHYGYTF. The complete variable domain, with remaining parts taken from reference TRBV5-1 and TRBJ1-2, reads KAGVTQTPRYLIKTRGQQVTLSCSPISGHRSVSWYQQTPGQGLQFLFEYFSETQRNKGNFPGRFSGRQFSNSRSEMNVSTLELGDSALYLCASSLWGHYGYTFGSGTRLTVV.

This sequence joins TRBV19 and TRBJ1-5; 7 positions agree with TRBD1. The J segment lost 1 base and the V segment lost 5 bases, leaving 2 bases of the junction unmatched. The CDR3 contains 14 residues. Germline CDR1 is LNHDA and CDR2 is SQIVND (reference sequence). The CDR3 loop reads CASSDRASNQPQHF. The CDR3, as DNA: TGTGCCAGTAGTGACAGGGCGAGCAATCAGCCCCAGCATTTT. Drawing the rest from reference TRBV19 and TRBJ1-5, the complete variable domain is DGGITQSPKYLFRKEGQNVTLSCEQNLNHDAMYWYRQDPGQGLRLIYYSQIVNDFQKGDIAEGYSVSREKKESFPLTVTSAQKNPTAFYLCASSDRASNQPQHFGDGTRLSIL.

This rearrangement joins TRBV18 to TRBJ2-3; 7 bases agree with TRBD2. CDR3 length: 15 amino acids. Unmatched junction bases numbered 9, after V lost 4 bases and J lost 5 bases. Germline lookup yields CDR1 KGHSH and CDR2 LQKENI. The CDR3 spells CASSRAGSGGDTQYF. The CDR3, as DNA: TGTGCCAGCTCACGGGCAGGGTCGGGAGGAGATACGCAGTATTTT.

J is TRBJ1-5 and V is TRBV27; 8 bases are shared with TRBD1. Germline CDR1 reads MNHEY; CDR2 reads SMNVEV (reference sequence). J gave up 0 bases and V 4 bases, and 14 bases lay outside the gene matches. The CDR3 loop spans 19 amino acids. The CDR3 sequence: CASSSSVRQGAYSNQPQHF. The CDR3 DNA reads as TGTGCCAGCAGTTCATCCGTAAGGCAGGGGGCTTATAGCAATCAGCCCCAGCATTTT.

V and J are TRBV2 and TRBJ2-5, with 14 bases aligning to TRBD2. The germline V gene encodes CDR1 SNHLY and CDR2 FYNNEI. The CDR3 is 16 residues long. Germline trimming cut 6 bases from V and 1 base from J; bases unmatched to any gene: 4. As DNA, the CDR3 is TGTGCCAGCAGAGGCGGGACTAGCGGGGGCCAAGAGACCCAGTACTTC. Translated: CASRGGTSGGQETQYF.

The chain links TRBV25-1 to TRBJ1-3, with 8 nucleotides matching TRBD1. The CDR3 spans 13 residues. V dropped 5 bases and J dropped 8; count of bases not matched to a gene: 5. CDR1 and CDR2 (germline): MGHDK, SYGVNS. CDR3 DNA: TGTGCCAGCAGTTCCCAGGGGGCGGACACCATATATTTT. This sequence encodes CASSSQGADTIYF.

This chain links TRBV10-1 with TRBJ2-3; 10 nucleotides agree with TRBD2. Trimming cost V 2 bases and J 5 bases; bases outside gene matches: 4. The CDR3 is made up of 15 amino acids. Germline lookup yields CDR1 WNHNN and CDR2 SYGVQD (reference sequence). CDR3 protein: CASSERIAGGDTQYF. CDR3 bases: TGCGCCAGCAGTGAGAGAATAGCGGGAGGAGATACGCAGTATTTT.

CDR3: CASSLSYPDSYGYTF. CDR3 DNA sequence: TGTGCCAGCAGTTTATCGTACCCGGACAGCTATGGCTACACCTTC. V usage is TRBV27 and J usage is TRBJ1-2, with D possibly TRBD1 on 6 matching bases. The ends were cut back, 0 bases at V and 4 bases at J, with 12 bases in the middle. Germline CDR1 and CDR2: MNHEY and SMNVEV (reference sequence). This CDR3 comprises 15 residues.

This chain uses TRBV6-1 with TRBJ1-2, with no clear D. Trimming pared 5 bases from V and 3 bases from J, leaving 16 bases between. This CDR3 comprises 15 residues. Germline V gene sequence: CDR1 MNHNS, CDR2 SASEGT. CDR3 amino acids: CASSPTPQEDYGYTF. In DNA form, the CDR3 reads TGTGCCAGCAGTCCGACACCCCAGGAGGACTATGGCTACACCTTC.

This chain links TRBV5-1 with TRBJ2-7, with 12 bases lining up with TRBD2. The CDR3 runs to 15 residues. Germline V gives CDR1 SGHRS, CDR2 YFSETQ. V dropped 4 bases and J dropped 2; count of bases not matched to a gene: 4. The CDR3 DNA reads as TGCGCCAGCAGCGCCCGACTAGCGGGAGCCTACGAGCAGTACTTC. As protein: CASSARLAGAYEQYF.

V usage is TRBV30 and J usage is TRBJ1-3; D is undetermined. Deletions cut 6 bases from V and 3 bases from J, with 9 bases between. There are 12 residues in the CDR3. The germline gives CDR1 GTSNPN, CDR2 SVGIG (reference sequence). The DNA for the CDR3 is TGTGCCTGTGGAGGCTTTGGAAACACCATATATTTT. Its translation: CACGGFGNTIYF.

The gene calls are TRBV15 and TRBJ2-5, with 7 bases identical to TRBD1. The germline V gene encodes CDR1 LNHNV and CDR2 YYDKDF (reference sequence). The CDR3 is made up of 15 amino acids. The V and J ends lost 4 bases and 5 bases, in that order; junction bases with no gene match: 10. This chain's CDR3 is CATSKPQGGRETQYF. CDR3 sequence (DNA): TGTGCCACCAGCAAACCCCAAGGGGGCAGGGAGACCCAGTACTTC.

Regarding this clone: Other DNA variants within this sample encode the same CDR3. The rearrangement links TRBV5-1 to TRBJ2-5; TRBD2 matches at 8 bases. Trimming cost V 4 bases and J 5 bases; bases outside gene matches: 13. Germline V gene data show CDR1 as SGHRS and CDR2 as YFSETQ. This CDR3 is 16 amino acids long. Here the CDR3 DNA reads TGCGCCAGCAGCCCTAGGAGGCCGGCTAGCGGGGAGACCCAGTACTTC. Translation gives CASSPRRPASGETQYF.

The rearrangement uses TRBV5-1 and TRBJ2-1; D gene ambiguous. Trimming stripped 0 bases from V and 3 bases from J, with 4 bases between. The CDR3 loop spans 13 amino acids. The germline gives CDR1 SGHRS, CDR2 YFSETQ. CDR3 residues: CASSLAYYNEQFF. The CDR3 DNA follows: TGCGCCAGCAGCTTGGCGTACTACAATGAGCAGTTCTTC.

The chain uses TRBV18 and TRBJ1-5; TRBD1 aligns across 7 bases. CDR1 and CDR2 (germline): KGHSH, LQKENI. The CDR3 has 13 residues. After removal of 6 bases from V and 6 bases from J, the junction contained 5 bases not matched to a gene. CDR3 DNA: TGTGCCAGCTCGCGGGACAGAACTCAGCCCCAGCATTTT. Translating gives CASSRDRTQPQHF.

The chain uses TRBV29-1 and TRBJ2-3; 11 bases align to TRBD2. The CDR3 runs 15 residues. V lost 7 bases to trimming and J lost 8 bases; unmatched junction nucleotides: 14. Germline V gene sequence: CDR1 SQVTM, CDR2 ANQGSEA. The CDR3 DNA is TGCAGCGCGGAAATAGCGGGAGGGCCTGGGGGTACGCAGTATTTT. It encodes CSAEIAGGPGGTQYF.

This chain joins TRBV10-2 and TRBJ1-1, with D unclear. V lost 7 bases and J 1 base, leaving 7 bases between the germline ends. This CDR3 is 12 amino acids long. Germline V CDR1 and CDR2: WSHSY, SAAADI. The CDR3 DNA follows: TGCGCCAGCAAATGGCAGAACACTGAAGCTTTCTTT. Translated: CASKWQNTEAFF.

The chain joins TRBV19 to TRBJ1-3; D remains unclear. Trimming removed 7 bases from V and 1 base from J, with 23 bases in between. The CDR3 totals 18 residues. Germline CDR1 LNHDA, CDR2 SQIVND (reference sequence). The CDR3 nucleotides are TGTGCCAGTACGCAACTAGGACGGAGCCTAAGTTCTGGAAACACCATATATTTT. Translated: CASTQLGRSLSSGNTIYF.

The gene calls are TRBV27 and TRBJ2-7; a weak D match, TRBD2 (6 bases). CDR3 length equals 14 residues. Trimming left V 9 bases short and J 2 bases short, with 17 bases between. The germline gives CDR1 MNHEY, CDR2 SMNVEV (reference sequence). For the CDR3, the DNA is TGTGCCAGGCGGGGTCCAAACGGAGCCTACGAGCAGTACTTC. Translated: CARRGPNGAYEQYF.

The chain carries TRBV7-3 and TRBJ2-3, with 8 positions matching TRBD2. The CDR3 totals 15 residues. Germline V gene lookup returns CDR1 SGHTA and CDR2 FQGTGA. J was trimmed by 4 bases and V by 2 bases; bases with no gene match: 5. CDR3 sequence reads: CASSLGRGGPDTQYF. DNA for the CDR3: TGTGCCAGCAGCTTAGGACGGGGGGGCCCAGATACGCAGTATTTT.

The V call is TRBV6-5, the J call TRBJ1-2, with 7 bases fitting TRBD1. V shed 6 bases, J shed 0 bases, and the junction held 4 bases outside the gene matches. The CDR3 length is 14 residues. Germline V CDR1 and CDR2: MNHEY, SVGAGI. CDR3 in DNA: TGTGCCAGCAGCAGGGACAGAACTAACTATGGCTACACCTTC. Translating gives CASSRDRTNYGYTF.

The V call is TRBV7-3, the J call TRBJ1-1, with 8 bases lining up with TRBD1. Germline trimming cut 4 bases from V and 6 bases from J; bases unmatched to any gene: 7. CDR3 length equals 14 residues. Germline CDR1 and CDR2: SGHTA and FQGTGA. The CDR3 region is CASSSEIQGAEAFF. The CDR3 DNA is TGTGCCAGCAGCTCTGAAATACAGGGGGCTGAAGCTTTCTTT. Full variable domain (remainder filled in from reference TRBV7-3 and TRBJ1-1): GAGVSQTPSNKVTEKGKYVELRCDPISGHTALYWYRQSLGQGPEFLIYFQGTGAADDSGLPNDRFFAVRPEGSVSTLKIQRTERGDSAVYLCASSSEIQGAEAFFGQGTRLTVV.

J is TRBJ2-3 and V is TRBV18; 9 positions match TRBD2. V shed 0 bases and J 5 bases; nucleotides not matched to a gene: 9. Germline CDR1 reads KGHSH; CDR2 reads LQKENI. The CDR3 extends over 17 amino acids. The CDR3 loop reads CASSPPSSSGGGDTQYF. The DNA for the CDR3 is TGTGCCAGCTCACCACCATCAAGTAGCGGGGGTGGAGATACGCAGTATTTT.

This clone was counted once. The V and J genes are TRBV13 and TRBJ2-7; 8 nucleotides align to TRBD1. The V gene end was trimmed by 5 bases and the J gene end by 3 bases; junction bases not matched to a gene: 9. CDR1 and CDR2 from the germline V gene are PRHDT and FYEKMQ (reference sequence). There are 15 residues in the CDR3. The CDR3 DNA reads as TGTGCCAGCAGCCATCGTGGCAGGGGGCTCTACGAGCAGTACTTC. This gives the protein CASSHRGRGLYEQYF.

The chain links TRBV6-7 to TRBJ2-3; 7 nucleotides agree with TRBD2. TRBV6-7 is an ORF, with its function uncertain. V dropped 1 base and J dropped 4; count of bases not matched to a gene: 20. CDR3 length: 20 residues. CDR3 loop: CASSYWGTAGDRRNADTQYF. As DNA, the CDR3 is TGTGCCAGCAGTTACTGGGGGACCGCGGGGGACCGAAGAAACGCAGATACGCAGTATTTT.

This chain connects TRBV6-1 to TRBJ2-1, with D perhaps matching TRBD1 (6 bases). V lost 6 bases to trimming and J lost 7 bases, with 19 bases between them. There are 15 residues in the CDR3. CDR1 and CDR2 (germline): MNHNS, SASEGT. This CDR3 reads CASRRQDFSPNEQFF. DNA for the CDR3: TGTGCCAGCAGGAGACAGGATTTCTCCCCAAATGAGCAGTTCTTC.

V usage is TRBV27 and J usage is TRBJ2-7, with unresolved D. The V and J ends lost 4 bases and 0 bases respectively, with 7 bases between them. The CDR3 contains 13 residues. Per germline, CDR1 MNHEY and CDR2 SMNVEV (reference sequence). CDR3 DNA: TGTGCCAGCAGTTCCTATCCCTCCTACGAGCAGTACTTC. It translates to CASSSYPSYEQYF.

This chain uses TRBV2 with TRBJ1-2; 8 bases agree with TRBD1. There are 12 residues in the CDR3. Germline CDR1 reads SNHLY; CDR2 reads FYNNEI. Losses at the gene ends were 4 bases for V and 5 bases for J; bases not matched to a gene: 0. CDR3: CASSGQGYGYTF. In DNA, the CDR3 is TGTGCCAGCAGTGGACAGGGGTATGGCTACACCTTC.